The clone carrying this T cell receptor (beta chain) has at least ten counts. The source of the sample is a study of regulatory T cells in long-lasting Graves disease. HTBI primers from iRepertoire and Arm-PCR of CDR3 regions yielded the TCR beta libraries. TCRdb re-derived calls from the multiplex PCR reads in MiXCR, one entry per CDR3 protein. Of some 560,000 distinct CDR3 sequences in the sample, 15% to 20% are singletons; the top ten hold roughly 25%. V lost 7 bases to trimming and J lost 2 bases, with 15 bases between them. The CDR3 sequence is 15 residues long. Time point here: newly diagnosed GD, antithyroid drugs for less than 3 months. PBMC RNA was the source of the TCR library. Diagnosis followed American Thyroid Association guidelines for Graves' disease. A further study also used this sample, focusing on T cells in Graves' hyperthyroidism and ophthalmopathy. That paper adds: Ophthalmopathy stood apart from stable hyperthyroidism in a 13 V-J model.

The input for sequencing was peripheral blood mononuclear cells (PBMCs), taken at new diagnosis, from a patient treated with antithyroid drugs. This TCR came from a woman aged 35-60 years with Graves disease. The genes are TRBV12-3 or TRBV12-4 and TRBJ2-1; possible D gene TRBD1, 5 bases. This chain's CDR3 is CASKSRQGPYNEQFF. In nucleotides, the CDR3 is TGTGCCAGCAAATCTCGCCAGGGCCCCTACAATGAGCAGTTCTTC.